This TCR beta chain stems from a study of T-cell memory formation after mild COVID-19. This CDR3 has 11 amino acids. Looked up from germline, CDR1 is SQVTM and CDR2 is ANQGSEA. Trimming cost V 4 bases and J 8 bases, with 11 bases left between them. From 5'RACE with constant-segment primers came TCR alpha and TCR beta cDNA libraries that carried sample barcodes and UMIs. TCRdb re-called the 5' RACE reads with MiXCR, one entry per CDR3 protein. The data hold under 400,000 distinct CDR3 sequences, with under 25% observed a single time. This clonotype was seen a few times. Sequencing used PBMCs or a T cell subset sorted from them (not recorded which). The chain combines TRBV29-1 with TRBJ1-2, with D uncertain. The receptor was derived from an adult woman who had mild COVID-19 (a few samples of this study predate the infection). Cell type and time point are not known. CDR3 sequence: CSVVSGRGYTF. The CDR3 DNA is TGCAGCGTTGTTAGCGGTCGGGGCTACACCTTC.